The entry below gives a single T cell receptor beta chain sequence along with its context. Its target is not known. The record originates from a study of T cell responses to AZD1222 COVID-19 vaccine. The V and J ends lost 5 bases and 4 bases, in that order; junction bases with no gene match: 9. The CDR3 contains 15 residues. Germline CDR1 reads SEHNR; CDR2 reads FQNEAQ (reference sequence). General study results and limits: Baseline seropositivity characterized only a handful of AZD1222 recipients. Clonal diversity was possibly underestimated, and the donors were mostly white British, with more females. After two AZD1222 doses, spike-specific TCR breadth and depth rose versus day 0. Close to half of spike-specific TCRs reportedly recognize unmutated variant regions.

Some clones are missing from TCRdb's copy, which holds only in-frame ones; the method was immunoSEQ multiplex PCR. Altogether about 39,000 clones are present, about nine tenths being singletons, with the ten largest covering around a quarter. The chain couples TRBV7-9 to TRBJ2-7; 9 bases map to TRBD1. The sequencing used peripheral blood, collected 28 days after the second dose of the MenACWY control vaccine. The receptor was isolated from an adult who received the MenACWY meningococcal vaccine as a control. The CDR3 sequence is CASSPTDRGVYEQYF. Written as DNA, the CDR3 is TGTGCCAGCAGCCCGACCGACAGGGGGGTTTACGAGCAGTACTTC.